The following is a T cell receptor (beta chain) sequence with its context. Its antigen remains unidentified. Germline values: CDR1 SGDLS, CDR2 YYNGEE. This CDR3 comprises 17 residues. The ends were cut back, 1 base at V and 1 base at J, with 15 bases in the middle. The entry originates in a study of T cell repertoires in cytomegalovirus infection. Study information: Signatures in public TCR beta sequences pointed to both CMV infection and matching HLA type.

Whole-study findings and limits: The ex vivo response was dominated by HLA-C-restricted CMV-specific TCR beta clonotypes. Based on cumulative public TCR beta family frequency, carriers of CMV plus the relevant HLA were identified.

TCRdb processed the reads anew with MiXCR; each CDR3 protein has one entry. Among fewer than 850,000 distinct CDR3 sequences listed, roughly 29% were seen once. The TCR originated in a human donor in good health (CMV status not recorded). Some clones in this sample may be carry-over from other donors' samples. The material sequenced was cultured CD8+ T cells from PBMCs, taken from culture after CMV antigen stimulation. The chain employs TRBV9 and TRBJ2-1; D gene unclear. CDR3 sequence (DNA): TGTGCCAGCAGCGTAAACGATCCCCCCCGTTCCTACAATGAGCAGTTCTTC. It encodes CASSVNDPPRSYNEQFF.